These 9 T cell receptor beta chains were all obtained from the same sample, sequenced in a study of regulatory T cells in long-lasting Graves disease. The time point denotes: newly diagnosed GD, antithyroid drugs for less than 3 months. Making the TCR library involved RNA that had been extracted from PBMCs. Arm-PCR of CDR3 regions and iRepertoire HTBI primers were used to build TCR beta libraries. MiXCR was run by TCRdb on the multiplex PCR reads, yielding one entry per CDR3 protein. The repertoire holds approximately 490,000 distinct CDR3 sequences, with around 15% as singletons. This sample also appeared in a second study, on T cells in Graves' hyperthyroidism and ophthalmopathy.

The sequences come from peripheral blood mononuclear cells (PBMCs), collected at new diagnosis, from a patient treated with antithyroid drugs. The receptors originated from a middle-aged man with Graves disease.

The sample holds many counts of this clonotype. The chain combines TRBV7-9 with TRBJ1-5, with D tentatively TRBD1 (5 bases). Between the trimmed V and J ends, which lost 2 bases and 7 bases, there was a span of 15 bases. The germline V gene has CDR1 SEHNR and CDR2 FQNEAQ (reference sequence). CDR3 length: 15 residues. The CDR3 protein is CASSLIGQGNQPQHF. The CDR3 DNA is TGTGCCAGCAGCTTAATCGGGCAGGGTAACCAGCCCCAGCATTTT. The complete variable domain, with remaining parts taken from reference TRBV7-9 and TRBJ1-5, reads DTGVSQNPRHKITKRGQNVTFRCDPISEHNRLYWYRQTLGQGPEFLTYFQNEAQLEKSRLLSDRFSAERPKGSFSTLEIQRTEQGDSAMYLCASSLIGQGNQPQHFGDGTRLSIL.

This clonotype has more than one count but fewer than ten. V usage is TRBV5-1 and J usage is TRBJ1-2; D ambiguous. Trimming shortened V by 3 bases and J by 3 bases, and 18 bases separated the two germline ends. The V gene's germline CDR1 is SGHRS and CDR2 YFSETQ. This CDR3 contains 16 residues. This CDR3 reads CASSYTDGTRDYGYTF. As DNA, the CDR3 is TGCGCCAGCAGCTACACGGACGGTACAAGGGACTATGGCTACACCTTC.

The chain recombines TRBV16 with TRBJ1-5, with 8 bases that match TRBD1. Per germline, CDR1 KGHSY and CDR2 FQNENV. CDR3 length equals 16 residues. The V gene end was trimmed by 4 bases and the J gene end by 3 bases; junction bases not matched to a gene: 8. CDR3 residues: CASSLTPGGSNQPQHF. The DNA of the CDR3 is TGTGCCAGCAGCCTAACCCCAGGGGGCTCCAATCAGCCCCAGCATTTT. The whole variable domain, remainder taken from reference TRBV16 and TRBJ1-5, is GEEVAQTPKHLVRGEGQKAKLYCAPIKGHSYVFWYQQVLKNEFKFLISFQNENVFDETGMPKERFSAKCLPNSPCSLEIQATKLEDSAVYFCASSLTPGGSNQPQHFGDGTRLSIL.

Only a few counts were recorded for this clonotype. The CDR3 region is CASSLVIGTYNEQFF. In nucleotides, the CDR3 is TGTGCCAGCAGCTTAGTCATAGGGACTTACAATGAGCAGTTCTTC. V and J are TRBV7-2 and TRBJ2-1; D is perhaps TRBD2 (6 bases). This CDR3 has 15 amino acids. Trimming took 1 base from V and 4 from J, leaving 11 bases between them. Germline loops: CDR1 SGHTA, CDR2 FQGNSA.

This clonotype was picked up many times. The V and J genes are TRBV7-8 and TRBJ2-5, with D possibly TRBD2 on 5 matching bases. V lost 0 bases and J lost 2, with 19 bases in between. This CDR3 is built from 18 residues. CDR1 SGHVS and CDR2 FQNEAQ come from the germline V gene. CDR3 protein: CASSLAVVRAIQQETQYF. The CDR3 nucleotides read TGTGCCAGCAGCTTAGCGGTGGTGAGGGCTATACAACAAGAGACCCAGTACTTC. The full variable domain, in which reference TRBV7-8 and TRBJ2-5 provide the parts outside the CDR3, is GAGVSQSPRYKVAKRGQDVALRCDPISGHVSLFWYQQALGQGPEFLTYFQNEAQLDKSGLPSDRFFAERPEGSVSTLKIQRTQQEDSAVYLCASSLAVVRAIQQETQYFGPGTRLLVL.

Many counts were recorded for this clonotype. The V gene is TRBV10-2, the J gene TRBJ2-5; 10 nucleotides align to TRBD2. Germline V gene data show CDR1 as WSHSY and CDR2 as SAAADI. The trim removed 3 bases at V and 3 bases at J, leaving 1 base unmatched. The CDR3 is 14 residues long. CDR3 loop: CASSESGREETQYF. The DNA of the CDR3 is TGCGCCAGCAGTGAAAGCGGGAGGGAAGAGACCCAGTACTTC.

This clonotype was seen a handful of times. The chain recombines TRBV9 with TRBJ2-7; no reliable D call. The CDR3 runs 15 residues. Germline V gene sequence: CDR1 SGDLS, CDR2 YYNGEE. Deletions cut 0 bases from V and 1 base from J, with 11 bases between. The CDR3 region has the DNA TGTGCCAGCAGCGTAGCCCCCGGGCAATCCTACGAGCAGTACTTC. Residues: CASSVAPGQSYEQYF.

This clonotype was counted a few times. The chain combines TRBV10-3 with TRBJ2-1; no clear D gene. The CDR3 has 15 residues. CDR1 ENHRY and CDR2 SYGVKD come from the germline V gene. V was pared by 7 bases and J by 9 bases, with 22 bases between. The CDR3 loop is CAINTPESSLGEQFF. CDR3 nucleotide sequence: TGTGCCATCAACACGCCTGAGAGTTCTTTGGGTGAGCAGTTCTTC.

This clonotype appeared many times. This chain uses TRBV7-9 with TRBJ2-3; TRBD2 aligns across 13 bases. The CDR3 consists of 17 residues. The ends lost 5 bases at V and 2 bases at J; junction bases unmatched: 7. CDR1 is SEHNR and CDR2 is FQNEAQ in the germline V gene (reference sequence). The CDR3 region is CASSPRTSGSPTDTQYF. DNA of the CDR3: TGTGCCAGCAGCCCAAGGACTAGCGGGAGCCCCACAGATACGCAGTATTTT. Full variable domain (remainder filled in from reference TRBV7-9 and TRBJ2-3): DTGVSQNPRHKITKRGQNVTFRCDPISEHNRLYWYRQTLGQGPEFLTYFQNEAQLEKSRLLSDRFSAERPKGSFSTLEIQRTEQGDSAMYLCASSPRTSGSPTDTQYFGPGTRLTVL.